The sequence of this T cell receptor (beta chain) was determined in a study of T cells in Graves' hyperthyroidism and ophthalmopathy. Findings and limits, study-wide: Most clonotypes expanded in the thyroid (above 0.001) were also present in blood.

The TCR beta CDR3 regions underwent amplification using RNA transcripts as the source. Initially, a first-round RT-PCR of the TCR CDR3 employed the HTBI primer set. From the multiplex PCR reads, TCRdb called clonotypes with MiXCR, one entry per CDR3 protein. The sample comprises hundreds of thousands of distinct CDR3 sequences, roughly 25% of which are singletons, and around 70% rests with the top ten. The hyperthyroidism was newly diagnosed and had lasted under 2 months; the patients were aged 18 to 65. Patients showing uncontrolled infection, other autoimmune disease, pregnancy or lactation were ineligible. Germline-derived CDR1 and CDR2 are LNHDA and SQIVND (reference sequence). The length of the CDR3 is 14 residues. V gave up 5 bases and J gave up 6 bases, with 16 bases separating them. Comments on this clonotype: Its antigen is not known.

The specimen was blood. The receptor comes from a man aged 50-60 years with Graves' hyperthyroidism. The chain joins TRBV19 to TRBJ1-2; a possible D gene is TRBD1 (5 bases). The CDR3 region has the DNA TGTGCCAGTAGTTTCCCCGATGGGGGACATGGCTACACCTTC. It encodes CASSFPDGGHGYTF.